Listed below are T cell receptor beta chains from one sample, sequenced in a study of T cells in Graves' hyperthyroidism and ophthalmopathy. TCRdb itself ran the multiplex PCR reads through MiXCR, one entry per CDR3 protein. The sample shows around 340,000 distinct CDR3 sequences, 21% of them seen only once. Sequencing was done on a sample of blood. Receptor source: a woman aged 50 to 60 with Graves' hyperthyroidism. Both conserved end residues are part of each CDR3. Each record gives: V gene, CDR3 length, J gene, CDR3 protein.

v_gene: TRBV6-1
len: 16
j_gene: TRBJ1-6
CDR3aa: CASTKRPGSYNSPLHF

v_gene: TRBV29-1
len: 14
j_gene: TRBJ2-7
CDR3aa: CSALDRGYAYEQYF

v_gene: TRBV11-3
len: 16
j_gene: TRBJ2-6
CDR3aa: CASSLGGLSGANVLTF

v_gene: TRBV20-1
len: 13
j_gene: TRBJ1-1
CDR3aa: CSGVWGQNTEAFF

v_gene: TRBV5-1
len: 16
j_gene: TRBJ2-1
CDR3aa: CASSLSGIRVHNEQFF

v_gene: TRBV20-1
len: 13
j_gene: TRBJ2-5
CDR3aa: CSARRTEQETQYF

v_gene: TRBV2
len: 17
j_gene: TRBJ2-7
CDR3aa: CASSGGIGQGTRYEQYF

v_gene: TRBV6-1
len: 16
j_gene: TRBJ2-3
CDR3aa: CASSEEFGGSTDTQYF

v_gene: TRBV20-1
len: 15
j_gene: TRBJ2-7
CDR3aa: CSAPRSSGRAGEQYF

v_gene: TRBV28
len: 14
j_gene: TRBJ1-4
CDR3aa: CASSQGPPNEKLFF

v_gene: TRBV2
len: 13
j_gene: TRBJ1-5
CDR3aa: CASKGDSNQPQHF

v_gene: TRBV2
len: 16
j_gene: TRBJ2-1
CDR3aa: CASSERSLTVYNEQFF

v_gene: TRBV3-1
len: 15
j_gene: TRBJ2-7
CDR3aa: CASSTQGGGAREQYF

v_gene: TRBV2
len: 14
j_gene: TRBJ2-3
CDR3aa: CASSVDSSTDTQYF

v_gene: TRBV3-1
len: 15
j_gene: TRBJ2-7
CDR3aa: CASSQDIGGWDEQYF

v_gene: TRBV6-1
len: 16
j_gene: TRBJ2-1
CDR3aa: CASNSQTGSNNNEQFF

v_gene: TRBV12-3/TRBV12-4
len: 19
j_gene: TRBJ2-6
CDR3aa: CASSLSFGSDPAGANVLTF

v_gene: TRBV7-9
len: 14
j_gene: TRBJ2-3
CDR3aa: CASSLVQDTDTQYF

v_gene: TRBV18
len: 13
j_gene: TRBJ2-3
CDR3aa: CASSRDGTDTQYF

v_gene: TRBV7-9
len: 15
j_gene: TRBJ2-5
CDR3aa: CASSSRSGVGETQYF

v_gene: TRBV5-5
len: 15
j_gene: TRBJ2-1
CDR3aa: CASGPRAGFYNEQFF

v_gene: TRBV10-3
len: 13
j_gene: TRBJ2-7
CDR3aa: CAISADRNYEQYF

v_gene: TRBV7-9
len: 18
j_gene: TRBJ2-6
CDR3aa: CASTLGGATVSGANVLTF

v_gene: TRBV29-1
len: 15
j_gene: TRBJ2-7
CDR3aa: CSVDLGRTGTLEQYF

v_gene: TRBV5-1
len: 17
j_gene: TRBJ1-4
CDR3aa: CASSSPPWTGGSEKLFF

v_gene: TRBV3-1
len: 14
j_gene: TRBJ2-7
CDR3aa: CASSQVGGQYEQYF

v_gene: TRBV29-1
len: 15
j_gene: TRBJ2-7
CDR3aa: CSVEEGAGGGYEQYF

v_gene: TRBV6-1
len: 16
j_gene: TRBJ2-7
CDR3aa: CASSYSPTSGSYEQYF

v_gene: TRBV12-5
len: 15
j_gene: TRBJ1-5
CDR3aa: CASAAGTGINQPQHF

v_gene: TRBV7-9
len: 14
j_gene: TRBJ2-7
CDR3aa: CASSSGTGGIEQYF

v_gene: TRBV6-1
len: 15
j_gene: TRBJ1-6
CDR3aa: CASSEYEGVNSPLHF

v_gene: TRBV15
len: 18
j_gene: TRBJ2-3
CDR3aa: CATSRSLRGGVGTDTQYF

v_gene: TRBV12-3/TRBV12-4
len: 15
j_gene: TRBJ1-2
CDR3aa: CASSLSPTRGGGYTF

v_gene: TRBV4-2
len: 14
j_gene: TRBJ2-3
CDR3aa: CASSQPGGTDTQYF

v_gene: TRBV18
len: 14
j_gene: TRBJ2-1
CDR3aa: CASSPLGGVDEQFF

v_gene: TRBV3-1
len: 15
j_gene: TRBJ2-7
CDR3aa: CASSQDHLVRDEQYF

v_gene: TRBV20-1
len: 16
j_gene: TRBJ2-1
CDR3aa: CSARPSTPVGYNEQFF

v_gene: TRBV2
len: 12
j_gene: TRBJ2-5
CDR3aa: CASTQERETQYF

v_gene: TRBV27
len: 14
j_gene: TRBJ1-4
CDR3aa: CASSLGSINEKLFF

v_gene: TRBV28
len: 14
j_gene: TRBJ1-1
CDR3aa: CASSTGAMNTEAFF

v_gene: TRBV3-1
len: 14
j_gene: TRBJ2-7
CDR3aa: CASSQDWGPYEQYF

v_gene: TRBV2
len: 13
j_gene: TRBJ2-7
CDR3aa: CASSGRPLEEQYF

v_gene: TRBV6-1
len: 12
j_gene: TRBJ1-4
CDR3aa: CASSEIGEKLFF

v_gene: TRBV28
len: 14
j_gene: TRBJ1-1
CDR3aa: CASSLGRTNTEAFF

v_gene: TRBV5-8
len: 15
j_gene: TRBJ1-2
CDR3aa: CASSLGTGMTYGYTF

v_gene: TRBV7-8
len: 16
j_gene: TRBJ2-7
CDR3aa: CASSLERSGGKDEQYF

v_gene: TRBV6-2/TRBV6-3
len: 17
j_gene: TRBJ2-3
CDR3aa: CACSPLTGTGGADTQYF

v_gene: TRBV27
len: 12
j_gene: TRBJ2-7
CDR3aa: CASRTVGSEQYF

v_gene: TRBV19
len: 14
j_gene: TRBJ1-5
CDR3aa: CASSIRDTNQPQHF

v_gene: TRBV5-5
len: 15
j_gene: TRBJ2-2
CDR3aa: CASSLGLARTGELFF

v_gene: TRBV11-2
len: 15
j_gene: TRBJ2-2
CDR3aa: CASRQSGGVTGELFF